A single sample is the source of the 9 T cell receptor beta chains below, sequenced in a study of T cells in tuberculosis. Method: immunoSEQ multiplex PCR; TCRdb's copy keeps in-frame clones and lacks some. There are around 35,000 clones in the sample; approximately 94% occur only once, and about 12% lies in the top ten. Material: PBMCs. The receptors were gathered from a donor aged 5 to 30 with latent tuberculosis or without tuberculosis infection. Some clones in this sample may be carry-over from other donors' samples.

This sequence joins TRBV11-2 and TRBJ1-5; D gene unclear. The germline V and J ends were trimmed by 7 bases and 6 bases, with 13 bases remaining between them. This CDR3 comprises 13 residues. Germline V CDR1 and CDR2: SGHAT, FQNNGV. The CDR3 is CASIRRGGQPQHF. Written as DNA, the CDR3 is TGTGCCAGCATCAGACGGGGAGGTCAGCCCCAGCATTTT.

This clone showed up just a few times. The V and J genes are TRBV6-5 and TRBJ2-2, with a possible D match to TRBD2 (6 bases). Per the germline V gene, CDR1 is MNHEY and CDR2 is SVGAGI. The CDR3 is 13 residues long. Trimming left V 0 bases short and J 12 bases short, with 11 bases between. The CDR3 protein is CASSYSSEGQLFF. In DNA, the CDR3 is TGTGCCAGCAGTTACTCGTCGGAGGGGCAGCTGTTTTTT.

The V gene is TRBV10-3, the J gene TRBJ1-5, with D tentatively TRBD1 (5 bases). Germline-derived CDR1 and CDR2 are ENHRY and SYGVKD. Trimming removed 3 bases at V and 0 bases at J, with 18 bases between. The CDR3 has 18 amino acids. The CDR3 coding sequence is TGTGCCATCAGTGATTCCTCAGGGACTCCATATAGCAATCAGCCCCAGCATTTT. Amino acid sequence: CAISDSSGTPYSNQPQHF.

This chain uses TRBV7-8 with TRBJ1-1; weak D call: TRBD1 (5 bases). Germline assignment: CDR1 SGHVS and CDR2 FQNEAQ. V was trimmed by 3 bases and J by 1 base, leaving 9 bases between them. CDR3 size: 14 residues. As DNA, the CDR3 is TGTGCCAGCAGCTTTGACAGACGGAACACTGAAGCTTTCTTT. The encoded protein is CASSFDRRNTEAFF.

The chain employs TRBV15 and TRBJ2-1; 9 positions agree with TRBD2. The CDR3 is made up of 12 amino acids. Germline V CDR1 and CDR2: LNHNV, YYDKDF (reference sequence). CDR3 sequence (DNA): TGTGCGAGCGGGGGGCGATACAATGAGCAGTTCTTC. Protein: CASGGRYNEQFF.

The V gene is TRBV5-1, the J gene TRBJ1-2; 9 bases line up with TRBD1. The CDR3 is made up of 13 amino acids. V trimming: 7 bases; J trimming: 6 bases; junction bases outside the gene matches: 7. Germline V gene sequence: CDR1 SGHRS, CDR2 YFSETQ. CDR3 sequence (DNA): TGCGCCAGCTCCGGGACAGGGAGGAATGGCTACACCTTC. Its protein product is CASSGTGRNGYTF.

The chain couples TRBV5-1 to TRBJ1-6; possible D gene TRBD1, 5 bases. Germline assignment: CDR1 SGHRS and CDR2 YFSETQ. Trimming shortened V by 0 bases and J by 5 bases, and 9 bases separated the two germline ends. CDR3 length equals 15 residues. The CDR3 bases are TGCGCCAGCAGCTTGGATGACAGACATAATTCACCCCTCCACTTT. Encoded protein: CASSLDDRHNSPLHF.

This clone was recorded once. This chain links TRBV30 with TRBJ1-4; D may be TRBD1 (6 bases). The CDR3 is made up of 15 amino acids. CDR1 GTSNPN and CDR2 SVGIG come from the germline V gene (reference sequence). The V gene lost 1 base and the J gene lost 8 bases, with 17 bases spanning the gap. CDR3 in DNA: TGTGCCTGGAGTGCTGGGACAATGGTAGGGGAAAAACTGTTTTTT. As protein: CAWSAGTMVGEKLFF.

The CDR3 is CASSAGPGSAGQPQHF. For the CDR3, the DNA is TGTGCCAGCAGCGCCGGCCCGGGAAGCGCGGGGCAGCCCCAGCATTTT. The rearrangement uses TRBV9 and TRBJ1-5; D unclear. V was shortened by 3 bases and J by 7 bases, with 20 bases between the two germline ends. The CDR3 extends over 16 amino acids. Germline V gene lookup returns CDR1 SGDLS and CDR2 YYNGEE.